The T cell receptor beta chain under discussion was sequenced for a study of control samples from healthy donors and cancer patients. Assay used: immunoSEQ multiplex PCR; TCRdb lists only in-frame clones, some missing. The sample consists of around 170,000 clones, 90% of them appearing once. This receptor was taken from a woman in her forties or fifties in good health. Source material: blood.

In nucleotides, the CDR3 is TGTGCCGGTACTTGGGAGCACGCCTTTGGCGGCTACACCTTC. This encodes CAGTWEHAFGGYTF. The J gene is TRBJ1-2, the V gene TRBV30, with no clear D. The germline V and J ends were trimmed by 8 bases and 8 bases, with 24 bases remaining between them. This CDR3 has 14 amino acids. Per the germline V gene, CDR1 is GTSNPN and CDR2 is SVGIG (reference sequence).